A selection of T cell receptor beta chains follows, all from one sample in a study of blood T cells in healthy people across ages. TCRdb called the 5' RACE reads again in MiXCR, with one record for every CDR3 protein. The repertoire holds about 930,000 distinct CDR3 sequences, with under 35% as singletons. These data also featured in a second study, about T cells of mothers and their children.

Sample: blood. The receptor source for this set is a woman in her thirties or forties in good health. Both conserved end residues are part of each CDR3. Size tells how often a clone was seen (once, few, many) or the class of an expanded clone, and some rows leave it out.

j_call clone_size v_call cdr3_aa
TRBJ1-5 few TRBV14 CASSPGASLNQPQHF
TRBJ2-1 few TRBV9 CASSVGTSGVYEQFF
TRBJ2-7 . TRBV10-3 CAIRGTYEQYF
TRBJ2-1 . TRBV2 CASSRDGSVGELFF
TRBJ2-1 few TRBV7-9 CASSPSINEQFF
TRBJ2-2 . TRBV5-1 CASSLPPGRSGELFF
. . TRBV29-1 CSVEGGTSGGTYNEQYF
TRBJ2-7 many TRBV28 CASNLQGNEQYF
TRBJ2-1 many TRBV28 CASSSTGVAGGFLSSEQFF
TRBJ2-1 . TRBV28 CASSSGGARPREQFF
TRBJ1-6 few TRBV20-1 CTAGQDLNSPLHF
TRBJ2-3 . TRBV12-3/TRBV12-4 CASGKTSGGISTDAQYF
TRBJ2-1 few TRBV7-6 CASSLTVPSSYNEQFF
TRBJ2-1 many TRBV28 CASSSPSGGSYNEQFF
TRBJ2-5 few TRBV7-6 CASSLGGQGRQETQYF
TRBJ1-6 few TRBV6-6 CASGPREPSSYNSPLHF
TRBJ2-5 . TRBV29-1 CSVRTSGSWKETQYF
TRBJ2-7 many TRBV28 CASSLTGSSYEQYF
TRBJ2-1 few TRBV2 CASGPAASGTSMQFF
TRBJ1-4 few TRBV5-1 CASSLDSGKLFF
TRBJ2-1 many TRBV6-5 CASSYSSGTKVGEQFF
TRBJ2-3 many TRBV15 CATSRGLQPRGDTQYF
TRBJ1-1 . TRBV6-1 CASSDPMNTEAFF
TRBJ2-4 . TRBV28 CASRTGMGENIQYF
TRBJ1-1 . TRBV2 CASREPGQGALTEAFF
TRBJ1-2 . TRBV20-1 CSTSPTGWGYTF
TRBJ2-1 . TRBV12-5 CASGSTTGGPYNEQFF
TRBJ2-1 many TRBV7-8 CASSLDGNYNEQFF
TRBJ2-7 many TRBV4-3 CASSTQYTGGSYEQYF
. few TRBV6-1 CASRDDRGRAYEQYF
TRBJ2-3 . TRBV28 CASSFEVTQYF
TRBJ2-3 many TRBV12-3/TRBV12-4 CASSAQDTSTDTQYF
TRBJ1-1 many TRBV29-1 CSVRGQANTEAFF
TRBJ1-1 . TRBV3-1 CASSPRDIGAEAFF
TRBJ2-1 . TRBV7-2 CASYLGGAYNEQFF
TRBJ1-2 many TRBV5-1 CASSPTTGSNYGYTF
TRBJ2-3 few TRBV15 CATSPGTGGAPDTQYF
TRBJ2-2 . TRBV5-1 CASSLPGASTGELFF
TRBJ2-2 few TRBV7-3 CASRGPKSNTGELFF
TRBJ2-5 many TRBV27 CASSLRGPRVGYQETQYF
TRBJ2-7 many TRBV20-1 CSAPRTTYEQYF
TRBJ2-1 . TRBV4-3 CASSHLPQGLAWGLEQFF
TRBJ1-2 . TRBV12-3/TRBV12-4 CASNNQGGGYTF
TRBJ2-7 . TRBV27 CASSPLAGGASYEQYF
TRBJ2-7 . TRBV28 CASSLSGGGFSYEQYF
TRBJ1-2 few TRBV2 CASSALFTGIYGYTF
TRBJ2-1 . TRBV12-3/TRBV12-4 CASSLGTRIDNEQFF
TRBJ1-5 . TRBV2 CASSGTASNRPQHF
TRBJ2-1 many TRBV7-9 CASSLVNGEGEQFF
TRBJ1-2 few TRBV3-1 CASSLKDSYGYTF
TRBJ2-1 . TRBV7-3 CASSLSGWGEGQFF
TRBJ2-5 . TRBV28 CASNSPSGRDEQYF
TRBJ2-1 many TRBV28 CASRAGSYNEQFF
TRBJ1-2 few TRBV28 CASNPLGAGYTF